The 3 T cell receptor beta chains reported below all come from one sample, sequenced in a study of blood T cell repertoires in COVID-19 (dated by TCRdb to the early 2020s). Libraries were made using the immunoSEQ multiplex PCR assay. TCRdb stores this immuneACCESS table with in-frame sequences only. Part of the clones is absent; in the studies checked, under half of the shortfall reflects unresolved V genes, and no reason is known for the rest. This sample holds 200,000 to 250,000 clones; about 90% were observed only once. The top ten constitute 1.9% of the sample. The sequenced material came from peripheral blood. All receptors come from a middle-aged man with active or convalescent COVID-19.

The rearrangement links TRBV14 to TRBJ2-2; TRBD2 agrees at 13 bases. Germline values: CDR1 SGHDN, CDR2 FVKESK. CDR3 length: 18 residues. J was trimmed by 2 bases and V by 4 bases; bases with no gene match: 7. The CDR3 reads CASSPGRLAGGNTGELFF. The CDR3 DNA reads as TGTGCCAGCAGCCCGGGCCGACTAGCGGGAGGTAACACCGGGGAGCTGTTTTTT.

This clone was counted a single time. J is TRBJ2-3 and V is TRBV5-1, with 7 bases that match TRBD2. CDR1 is SGHRS, CDR2 YFSETQ, per germline. After removal of 0 bases from V and 5 bases from J, the junction contained 6 bases not matched to a gene. The CDR3 is 15 residues long. The CDR3 spells CASSLVGRAEDTQYF. CDR3 sequence (DNA): TGCGCCAGCAGCTTGGTGGGGAGGGCGGAAGATACGCAGTATTTT.

CDR3 in amino acids: CASSFSGRGGETQYF. The CDR3 DNA reads TGTGCCAGCAGCTTCTCGGGCAGGGGTGGTGAGACCCAGTACTTC. V gene TRBV5-4 combines with J gene TRBJ2-5; the D gene is possibly TRBD1 (6 bases). This CDR3 region has 15 residues. Germline V lookup: CDR1 SGHNT, CDR2 YYREEE (reference sequence). The V end was cut by 2 bases, the J end by 5 bases, with 16 bases between. The whole variable domain, remainder taken from reference TRBV5-4 and TRBJ2-5, is ETGVTQSPTHLIKTRGQQVTLRCSSQSGHNTVSWYQQALGQGPQFIFQYYREEENGRGNFPPRFSGLQFPNYSSELNVNALELDDSALYLCASSFSGRGGETQYFGPGTRLLVL.